The TCR beta chain described here comes from a study of blood T cell repertoires in COVID-19 (dated by TCRdb to 2018 to 2021). In the study overall: Collaborator samples came from the United States, Italy and Spain and covered acute and convalescent phases of COVID-19. Deeply sampled blood TCRbeta repertoires from subjects exposed to, actively infected with, or recovered from COVID-19 were included in the dataset. The repertoires were made available in a free public database intended to serve as a resource for research on the immune response to SARS-CoV-2. Samples were obtained from the ongoing ImmuneRACE study (first 160 participants) and from some 1,300 subjects provided by 6 global collaborators. HLA class I and class II types, where available, came from metadata supplied by the sample provider rather than from assay-based typing. The material from the prospective study consisted of cDNA or gDNA derived from T cells, B-cell-depleted T cells, or PBMCs. The sample metadata nearly always contained a de-identified subject ID, COVID-19 status, age in years and sex.

The CDR3 runs 13 amino acids, cysteine and phenylalanine included. The DNA shown is the 39-base CDR3, in frame from base 1. The junction shows trimming of 4 bases on V and 2 bases on J, plus 6 bases between the germline ends. CDR1 and CDR2 are drawn from the germline V gene: SGHDN, FVKESK. TCRbeta CDR3 regions were amplified from genomic DNA by means of the immunoSEQ Assay, a bias-controlled multiplex PCR. From the authors' description of their analysis: The number of nucleated cells in each sample was estimated by amplification of reference gene primers within the assay. To quantify the absolute abundance of each unique TCRbeta CDR3 rearrangement, sequence reads were collapsed and filtered. For each sample, productive Simpson clonality was calculated as the square root of Simpson's diversity index across productive rearrangements. TCRdb holds this immuneACCESS table with in-frame rearrangements only. Some clones are missing; in checked studies, unresolved V genes explain under half, and the rest has no known cause. That table supplies the V and J calls and clone size; D and trimming were determined from the DNA. The table for this sample lists 250,000 to 400,000 clones; roughly 88% of them were counted only once. The ten largest clones take up approximately 1.8% of the sample.

At one collaborating source in Seattle, patients were enrolled during active infection and were followed longitudinally through the course of disease. The collaborating institutions used their own protocols to collect whole blood in K2EDTA tubes. For TCRbeta analysis, collaborators shipped samples as frozen whole blood, isolated PBMCs, or DNA extracted from either of those sample types. Study-wide findings and limitations: The amount of clinical and demographic metadata varied by source and participant and was provided uncurated.

Concerning this clone: The specificity of this receptor is unknown. Per-base qualities were not stored, and no clone one base away is much larger.

The sequence derives from a woman aged 25 to 39 with COVID-19, enrolled during active disease. Recombination linked TRBV14 to TRBJ1-3; TRBD1 could be the D gene, as 5 bases match. Sequencing input: peripheral blood. This receptor carries the CDR3 CASSRQPGNTIYF. In nucleotides, the sequence is TGTGCCAGCAGCCGACAGCCTGGAAACACCATATATTTT.